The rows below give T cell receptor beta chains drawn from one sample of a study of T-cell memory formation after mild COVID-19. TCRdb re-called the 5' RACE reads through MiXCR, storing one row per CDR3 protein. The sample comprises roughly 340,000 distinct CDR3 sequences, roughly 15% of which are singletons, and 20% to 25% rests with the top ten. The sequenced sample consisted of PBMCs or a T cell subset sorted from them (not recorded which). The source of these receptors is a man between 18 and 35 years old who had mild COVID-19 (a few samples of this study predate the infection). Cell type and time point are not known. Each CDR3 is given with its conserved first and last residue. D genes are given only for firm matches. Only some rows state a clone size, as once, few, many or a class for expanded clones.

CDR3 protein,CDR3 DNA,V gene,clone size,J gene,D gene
CASHRSGHQETQYF,TGTGCCAGCCATCGATCGGGACACCAAGAGACCCAGTACTTC,TRBV7-8,few,TRBJ2-5,.
CASSPLGGGDEKLFF,TGCGCCAGCAGCCCCCTAGGGGGAGGAGATGAAAAACTGTTTTTT,TRBV4-1,.,TRBJ1-4,.
CASSPRTHQNEKLFF,TGTGCCAGCAGCCCCAGGACACATCAAAATGAAAAACTGTTTTTT,TRBV4-2,few,TRBJ1-4,.
CASSQDLSEQYF,TGCGCCAGCAGCCAAGATTTGTCCGAGCAGTACTTC,TRBV4-1,.,TRBJ2-7,.
CASSSNRGGRELFF,TGTGCCAGCAGCTCTAACAGGGGTGGCCGGGAGCTGTTTTTT,TRBV7-9,.,TRBJ2-2,TRBD1
CASSPESLYEQYF,TGCGCCAGCAGCCCGGAAAGTTTATACGAGCAGTACTTC,TRBV5-1,few,TRBJ2-7,.
CASRLRGQGNTGELFF,TGTGCCAGCAGACTCAGGGGACAGGGTAACACCGGGGAGCTGTTTTTT,TRBV6-2/TRBV6-3,few,TRBJ2-2,TRBD1
CAWSVGQYNSPLHF,TGTGCCTGGAGTGTCGGTCAATATAATTCACCCCTCCACTTT,TRBV30,.,TRBJ1-6,.
CASSLWADSDGSNEQFF,TGTGCCAGCAGCTTATGGGCCGATTCAGACGGGAGCAATGAGCAGTTCTTC,TRBV7-3,.,TRBJ2-1,.
CASSEASWVQGGSYNEQFF,TGTGCCAGCAGTGAAGCTAGTTGGGTACAGGGAGGCTCCTACAATGAGCAGTTCTTC,TRBV6-1,.,TRBJ2-1,.
CASSYSTANQETQYF,TGTGCCAGCAGTTACTCGACAGCGAATCAAGAGACCCAGTACTTC,TRBV6-2/TRBV6-3,few,TRBJ2-5,.
CASSLQSGSDTEAFF,TGCGCCAGCAGCTTGCAGTCCGGGTCGGACACTGAAGCTTTCTTT,TRBV5-1,.,TRBJ1-1,.
CASSLFVAGERSTDTQYF,TGCGCCAGCAGCTTATTCGTAGCGGGGGAACGAAGCACAGATACGCAGTATTTT,TRBV5-1,few,TRBJ2-3,TRBD2
CASSYLRNRVSNQPQHF,TGTGCCAGCAGTTATCTCCGGAACAGGGTGAGCAATCAGCCCCAGCATTTT,TRBV12-3/TRBV12-4,.,TRBJ1-5,.
CASFRDRADTQYF,TGTGCCAGCTTTAGGGACAGGGCAGATACGCAGTATTTT,TRBV28,few,TRBJ2-3,TRBD1
CATSIAGGQETQYF,TGTGCCACCAGCATAGCGGGGGGGCAAGAGACCCAGTACTTC,TRBV15,.,TRBJ2-5,TRBD2
CASSPTGHQPQHF,TGTGCCAGCAGCCCCACAGGGCACCAGCCCCAGCATTTT,TRBV12-3/TRBV12-4,.,TRBJ1-5,.
CASSENRVGVTEAFF,TGTGCCAGCAGTGAAAACAGGGTCGGGGTGACTGAAGCTTTCTTT,TRBV6-1,few,TRBJ1-1,.
CASSPLLGWETQYF,TGTGCCAGCAGCCCACTGTTAGGATGGGAGACCCAGTACTTC,TRBV4-2,.,TRBJ2-5,.
CASSGRAATNEKLFF,TGTGCCAGCAGTGGAAGGGCTGCAACTAATGAAAAACTGTTTTTT,TRBV12-3/TRBV12-4,few,TRBJ1-4,.
CASSLRGPGQGIDHYFGYTF,TGTGCCAGCAGTTTAAGGGGACCGGGACAGGGAATTGATCATTATTTCGGCTACACCTTC,TRBV12-3/TRBV12-4,few,TRBJ1-2,TRBD1
CASSVDLGREQYF,TGTGCCAGCAGCGTAGATCTGGGACGCGAGCAGTACTTC,TRBV9,few,TRBJ2-7,.
CASSYSYRGVEKLFF,TGTGCCAGCAGTTACTCGTACAGGGGGGTCGAGAAACTGTTTTTT,TRBV6-5,few,TRBJ1-4,TRBD1
CASSDLKAGFGGYTF,TGTGCCAGCAGTGACTTAAAGGCGGGGTTTGGTGGCTACACCTTC,TRBV6-4,few,TRBJ1-2,.
CASSQETGDGNYGYTF,TGCGCCAGCAGCCAAGAAACAGGGGACGGTAACTATGGCTACACCTTC,TRBV4-3,few,TRBJ1-2,TRBD1
CASTPQGYEQFF,TGTGCCAGCACCCCACAAGGATATGAGCAGTTCTTC,TRBV7-9,few,TRBJ2-1,.
CASTPAFF,TGCGCCAGCACGCCAGCTTTCTTT,TRBV23-1,.,TRBJ1-1,.
CASSFIQSTDTQYF,TGTGCCAGCAGTTTTATACAGTCCACAGATACGCAGTATTTT,TRBV28,many,TRBJ2-3,.
CAIGSSRTGGARDIQYF,TGTGCCATTGGGAGTTCCCGGACAGGGGGTGCTAGGGACATTCAGTACTTC,TRBV7-2,few,TRBJ2-4,TRBD1
CASSPVSGANEQFF,TGTGCCAGCTCCCCCGTTAGCGGGGCTAATGAGCAGTTCTTC,TRBV18,few,TRBJ2-1,TRBD2
CASSPTGVRIGTLHF,TGCGCCAGCAGCCCGACAGGGGTTCGAATCGGGACCCTCCACTTT,TRBV4-3,.,TRBJ1-6,TRBD1
CASRLAGLQETQYF,TGTGCCAGCAGACTAGCGGGGCTCCAAGAGACCCAGTACTTC,TRBV6-5,.,TRBJ2-5,TRBD2
CASSFEEVVTEQFF,TGTGCCAGCAGCTTTGAAGAAGTGGTAACTGAGCAGTTCTTC,TRBV12-3/TRBV12-4,few,TRBJ2-1,.
CASSDTGQWDEQFF,TGTGCCAGCAGCGATACAGGGCAGTGGGATGAGCAGTTCTTC,TRBV7-2,few,TRBJ2-1,.
CSVSRASGTEAFF,TGCAGCGTTAGTAGGGCCTCGGGCACTGAAGCTTTCTTT,TRBV29-1,.,TRBJ1-1,.
CAISGPGQGNTGELFF,TGTGCCATCAGTGGGCCGGGACAGGGGAACACCGGGGAGCTGTTTTTT,TRBV10-3,many,TRBJ2-2,TRBD1
CASSYSGAVNEQFF,TGTGCCAGCAGTTACTCCGGGGCTGTCAATGAGCAGTTCTTC,TRBV6-5,few,TRBJ2-1,.
CASGHSTVGLNEQFF,TGTGCCAGCGGCCACTCGACAGTCGGCCTCAATGAGCAGTTCTTC,TRBV18,many,TRBJ2-1,.
CASSHSGGMTEAFF,TGTGCCAGCAGTCATTCTGGGGGCATGACTGAAGCTTTCTTT,TRBV3-1,.,TRBJ1-1,.
CATSESGGWGYNEQFF,TGTGCCACCAGTGAGAGCGGGGGCTGGGGGTACAATGAGCAGTTCTTC,TRBV24-1,.,TRBJ2-1,TRBD2
CSASFGGGQGEQYF,TGCAGTGCTAGTTTTGGGGGAGGTCAGGGCGAGCAGTACTTC,TRBV20-1,many,TRBJ2-7,.
CASSLGRSQAYQETQYF,TGTGCCAGCAGCTTAGGTCGTAGTCAAGCCTACCAAGAGACCCAGTACTTC,TRBV7-9,.,TRBJ2-5,.
CASRLAASSYEQYF,TGTGCCAGCCGCCTGGCAGCAAGCTCCTACGAGCAGTACTTC,TRBV10-3,many,TRBJ2-7,.
CASSERGGSYGYTF,TGTGCCAGCAGTGAGAGGGGGGGAAGCTATGGCTACACCTTC,TRBV6-1,.,TRBJ1-2,.
CATSDSGTSGPNEQFF,TGTGCCACCAGTGACTCCGGGACTAGCGGGCCCAATGAGCAGTTCTTC,TRBV24-1,.,TRBJ2-1,TRBD2
CASSLAGWDRDTGELFF,TGCGCCAGCAGCTTGGCCGGCTGGGACAGAGACACCGGGGAGCTGTTTTTT,TRBV5-1,few,TRBJ2-2,TRBD1
CASSHLGGNSGAETQYF,TGTGCCAGCAGCCATCTTGGAGGAAATAGTGGTGCGGAGACCCAGTACTTC,TRBV9,many,TRBJ2-5,.
CASSSDRAQHF,TGTGCCAGCAGCTCCGACAGGGCTCAGCATTTT,TRBV7-9,.,TRBJ1-5,TRBD1
CASSYSTIKQGVHFF,TGTGCCAGCAGCTACAGTACCATTAAACAGGGAGTCCACTTCTTC,TRBV7-2,.,TRBJ2-4,.
CASSSAGTGIHGYTF,TGTGCCAGCAGCTCGGCCGGGACAGGGATCCATGGCTACACCTTC,TRBV7-2,.,TRBJ1-2,TRBD1
CASSLIGGATEAFF,TGTGCCAGCAGCTTAATCGGTGGGGCCACTGAAGCTTTCTTT,TRBV7-2,few,TRBJ1-1,.
CASSYSGLLNQPQHF,TGTGCCAGCAGTTACTCCGGGCTATTAAATCAGCCCCAGCATTTT,TRBV6-5,many,TRBJ1-5,.
CASSQVPAGQGLNTEAFF,TGTGCCAGCAGCCAAGTTCCGGCTGGACAGGGGTTGAACACTGAAGCTTTCTTT,TRBV3-1,.,TRBJ1-1,TRBD1
CASSHTSGGSTDTQYF,TGTGCCAGCAGCCATACTAGCGGCGGGAGCACAGATACGCAGTATTTT,TRBV7-2,.,TRBJ2-3,TRBD2
CAISGGQGRGYTF,TGTGCCATCAGTGGTGGACAGGGCCGGGGCTACACCTTC,TRBV10-3,few,TRBJ1-2,TRBD1